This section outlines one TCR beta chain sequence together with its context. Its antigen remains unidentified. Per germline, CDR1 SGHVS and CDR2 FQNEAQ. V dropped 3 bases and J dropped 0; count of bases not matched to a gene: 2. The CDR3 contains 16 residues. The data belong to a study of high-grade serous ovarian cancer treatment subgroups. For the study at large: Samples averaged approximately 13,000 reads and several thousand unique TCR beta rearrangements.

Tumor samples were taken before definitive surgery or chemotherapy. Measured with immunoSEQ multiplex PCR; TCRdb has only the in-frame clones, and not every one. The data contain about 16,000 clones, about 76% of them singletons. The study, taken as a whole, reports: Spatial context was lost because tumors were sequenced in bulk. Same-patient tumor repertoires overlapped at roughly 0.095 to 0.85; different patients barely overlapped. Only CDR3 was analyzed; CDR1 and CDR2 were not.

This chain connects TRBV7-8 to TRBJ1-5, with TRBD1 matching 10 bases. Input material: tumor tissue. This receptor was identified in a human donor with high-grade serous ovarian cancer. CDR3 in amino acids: CASSFRQGASNQPQHF. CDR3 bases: TGTGCCAGCAGCTTCCGACAGGGGGCTAGCAATCAGCCCCAGCATTTT.